This TCR beta chain was identified in a study of T-cell reconstitution after alpha-beta-depleted transplantation in children. Study-wide findings and caveats: T-cell counts and diversity at one year post-transplant came mainly from newly produced T cells. Elevated TCRbeta diversity at day 60 was traced, in some patients, to surviving recipient T cells and thymic progenitors. At around two months after transplant, the alpha-beta T cells were reportedly derived from several hundred expanded clones that came from non-depleted graft cells.

Concerning this clonotype itself: Its antigen is still unknown.

TCRbeta library preparation incorporated unique molecular identifiers. TCRdb independently ran MiXCR on the PCR reads; one entry per CDR3 protein. The sample contains hundreds of thousands of distinct CDR3 sequences, about 17% of which appear only once. The CDR3 consists of 12 residues. Germline V lookup: CDR1 SEHNR, CDR2 FQNEAQ (reference sequence). V lost 2 bases, J lost 5 bases, and 5 bases lay in between. Sequenced here: PBMCs, mostly from graft donor cells, sampled 360 days after TCRalphabeta/CD19-depleted stem cell transplant. This rearrangement joins TRBV7-9 to TRBJ2-3, with D uncertain. This receptor was obtained from a boy younger than two who had a stem cell transplant for Wiskott-Aldrich syndrome, so the T cells may come from the graft donor. CDR3 sequence: CASSLWLDTQYF. For the CDR3, the DNA is TGTGCCAGCAGCTTATGGCTAGATACGCAGTATTTT.